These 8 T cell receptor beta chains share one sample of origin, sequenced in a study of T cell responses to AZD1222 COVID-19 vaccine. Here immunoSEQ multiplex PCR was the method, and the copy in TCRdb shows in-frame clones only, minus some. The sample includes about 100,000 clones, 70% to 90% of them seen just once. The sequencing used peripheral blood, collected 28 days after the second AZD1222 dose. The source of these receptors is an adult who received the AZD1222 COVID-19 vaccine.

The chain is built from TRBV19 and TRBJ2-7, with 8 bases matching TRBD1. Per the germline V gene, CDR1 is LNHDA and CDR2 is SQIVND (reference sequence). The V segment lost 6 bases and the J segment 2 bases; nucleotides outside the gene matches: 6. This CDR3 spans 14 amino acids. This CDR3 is CASSNRDRTYEQYF. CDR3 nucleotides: TGTGCCAGTAGCAACCGGGACAGGACCTACGAGCAGTACTTC.

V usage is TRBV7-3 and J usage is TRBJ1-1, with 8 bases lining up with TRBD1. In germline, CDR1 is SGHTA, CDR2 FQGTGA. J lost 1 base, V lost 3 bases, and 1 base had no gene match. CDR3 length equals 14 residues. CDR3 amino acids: CASSFGTGNTEAFF. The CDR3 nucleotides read TGTGCCAGCAGCTTCGGGACAGGGAACACTGAAGCTTTCTTT.

CDR3 bases: TGTGCCAGTAGTATCCCAGGCAATCAGCCCCAGCATTTT. Protein sequence: CASSIPGNQPQHF. The chain couples TRBV19 to TRBJ1-5; D remains ambiguous. The V gene's germline CDR1 is LNHDA and CDR2 SQIVND (reference sequence). Trimming took off 3 bases at V and 2 bases at J, with 5 bases between the two ends. This CDR3 is built from 13 residues.

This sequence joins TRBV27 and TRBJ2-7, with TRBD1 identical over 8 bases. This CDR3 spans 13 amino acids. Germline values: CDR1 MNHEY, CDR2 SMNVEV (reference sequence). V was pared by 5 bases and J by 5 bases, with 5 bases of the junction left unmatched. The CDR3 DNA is TGTGCCAGCAGTGGGACAGGAATTCACGAGCAGTACTTC. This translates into CASSGTGIHEQYF.

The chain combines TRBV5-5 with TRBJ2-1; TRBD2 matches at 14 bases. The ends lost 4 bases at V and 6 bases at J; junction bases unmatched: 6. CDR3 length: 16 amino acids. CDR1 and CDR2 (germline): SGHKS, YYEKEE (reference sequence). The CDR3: CASSPRTSGRINEQFF. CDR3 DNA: TGTGCCAGCAGCCCGAGGACTAGCGGGAGGATCAATGAGCAGTTCTTC.

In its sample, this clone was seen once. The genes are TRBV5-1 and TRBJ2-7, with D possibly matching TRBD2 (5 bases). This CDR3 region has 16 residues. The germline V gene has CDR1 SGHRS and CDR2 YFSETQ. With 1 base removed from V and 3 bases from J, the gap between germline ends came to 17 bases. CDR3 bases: TGCGCCAGCAGCTTGTCTCCGGTGGACTCCTTCTACGAGCAGTACTTC. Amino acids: CASSLSPVDSFYEQYF.

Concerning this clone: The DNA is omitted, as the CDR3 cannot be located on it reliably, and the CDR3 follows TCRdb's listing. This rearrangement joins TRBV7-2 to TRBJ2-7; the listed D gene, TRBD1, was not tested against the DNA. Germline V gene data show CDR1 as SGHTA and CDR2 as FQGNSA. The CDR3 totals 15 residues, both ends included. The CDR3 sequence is CASSFGQGGSYEQYF.

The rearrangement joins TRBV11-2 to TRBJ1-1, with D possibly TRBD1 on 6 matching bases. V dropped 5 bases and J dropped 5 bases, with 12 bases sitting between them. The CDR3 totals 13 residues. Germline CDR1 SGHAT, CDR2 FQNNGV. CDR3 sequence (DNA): TGTGCCAGCAGCCTAGGGGGGAGAACTGAAGCTTTCTTT. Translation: CASSLGGRTEAFF.